The clone carrying this TCR beta chain was recorded only once. This entry belongs to a study of shared clonotypes between healthy human individuals. The repertoire was sequenced with immunoSEQ multiplex PCR; TCRdb's copy has only in-frame clones and lacks some. The table has under 1,100,000 clones, around four fifths seen once. With 4 bases clipped from V and 0 bases from J, the junction kept 2 bases outside the gene matches. Germline values: CDR1 SNHLY, CDR2 FYNNEI. The CDR3 covers 16 residues. Sequencing was performed on memory CD4+ T cells sorted from blood. Subset here: CD45RA-negative fraction. This chain uses TRBV2 with TRBJ1-5, with TRBD1 matching 11 bases. The receptor's source is a man between 18 and 35 years old in good health. CDR3 loop: CASSGDRGNSNQPQHF. The CDR3 DNA follows: TGTGCCAGCAGTGGGGACAGGGGGAATAGCAATCAGCCCCAGCATTTT.